This T cell receptor beta chain was profiled in a study of regulatory T cells in long-lasting Graves disease (dated by TCRdb to the early 2020s). Turning to the overall study: Persistent Graves' disease was defined as persistently positive TSH receptor autoantibodies together with antithyroid drug treatment for over 5 years. Patients with persistent Graves' disease were compared with patients with newly diagnosed Graves' disease using TCR sequencing and RNA sequencing of peripheral blood. The study took place in China and was registered as a clinical trial. A total of about 35 samples underwent TCR sequencing, from some 13 patients with persistent Graves' disease and approximately 20 patients with newly diagnosed Graves' disease. In the clinical cohort, patients with persistent Graves' disease had used antithyroid drugs for an average of about 10 years. The study at large found these results: Peripheral blood alone was examined, since thyroid tissue, which constituted the primary lesion, could not be accessed. Sequencing and analysis were limited to the TCR beta chain. Persistent disease showed preferential use of TRBV28, TRBJ1-2 and TRBJ2-5, whereas newly diagnosed disease favored TRBV20-1 and TRBJ2-1. More public clonotypes were shared among persistent patients (fewer than 3,000) than among newly diagnosed patients (966). Persistent Graves' disease patients showed lower TCR Shannon entropy and fewer highly expanded clones than newly diagnosed patients, suggesting clonal expansion. The small sample size was acknowledged by the authors as a limitation that may reduce accuracy.

In its sample, this clonotype was seen a few times. Its antigen target is currently unknown. No much larger clone is present one base from it, and per-base qualities are unavailable. The time point label, as the study defines it: persistent/refractory GD, antithyroid drugs over 5 years with positive TRAb. For both TCR sequencing and RNA sequencing, RNA was extracted from PBMCs using TRIzol. The diagnosis of Graves' disease followed American Thyroid Association guidelines. Recruitment of patients was carried out at an endocrinology department in Xi'an, China. From each patient, about 9.7 milliliters of peripheral blood was collected into an EDTA anticoagulant tube. Ficoll Paque Plus density gradient separation was used to isolate PBMCs, and no further T cell sorting was done. An Agilent 2100 Bioanalyzer and agarose gel were used to check RNA quality, and a NanoDrop 2000 was used to measure RNA concentration.

The germline ends are 5 bases apart after V is trimmed by 2 bases and J by 1 base. Sequences LGHDT (CDR1) and YNNKEL (CDR2) are obtained from the germline V gene (reference sequence). Taken from cysteine to phenylalanine, the CDR3 has 13 residues. The retained sequence is limited to the CDR3, 39 bases, with the frame set at the first base. Library construction relied on multiplex PCR. Reads for this sample came from an Illumina HiSeq 4000. iRepertoire HTBI primers and Arm-PCR amplification of CDR3 regions were used to construct TCR beta libraries. Gel purification was performed on PCR products prior to sequencing. Concerning the study's data processing: Gene usage analysis of CDR3 amino acid clonotypes used the 60 to 80 TRBV and around 14 TRBJ segments found across samples. Filtered high-quality paired reads were merged into contigs using COPE and FqMerger. BLAST was used to align contigs to IMGT TRBV, TRBD and TRBJ reference genes, with CDR3 defined following IMGT. Any clonotype with a frequency above 0.1% was classified as a highly expanded clone. Shannon entropy served as the measure of repertoire diversity, while the Gini coefficient captured V-J evenness. A clonotype was considered public if more than one individual shared it. In-frame beta chains were kept once TCRdb had trimmed the public reads at Q25 with fastp and called clones with MiXCR. Records with the same CDR3 protein are collapsed into one entry carrying the most frequent genes and DNA. TCRdb, not the authors, supplied the V and J calls. This sample comprises roughly 360,000 distinct CDR3 sequences, more than 20% of them detected only once. The ten largest clones capture roughly a quarter of the sample.

The sequencing used peripheral blood mononuclear cells (PBMCs), collected when the disease was refractory, from a patient treated with antithyroid drugs. The source of this sequence is a woman in her thirties or forties with Graves disease. Donor details come from another sample of the same person, matched by shared clones. The sequence joins TRBV3-1 to TRBJ2-5, with the D gene uncertain. The CDR3 region: CASSQLRQETQYF. The DNA sequence follows: TGTGCCAGCAGCCAACTCCGCCAAGAGACCCAGTACTTC.